Listed below are T cell receptor beta chains from one sample, sequenced in a study of cytomegalovirus exposure and HLA in healthy donors. Clones were sequenced by immunoSEQ multiplex PCR, and TCRdb holds only the in-frame ones, with some missing. The sample shows 130,000 or so clones, roughly 80% of them seen only once. Sequenced input: PBMCs. All receptors derive from a woman aged 55-75 years in good health and CMV-seronegative. Each CDR3 is given with its conserved first and last residue. The order of the fields is J gene, V gene, D gene, clone size, CDR3 protein, CDR3 DNA. A D gene is named only where the DNA matches it firmly. Clone size, where shown, is once, few, many, or a class for clones that have expanded.

J gene: TRBJ2-5
V gene: TRBV5-1
D gene: NA
clone size: once
CDR3 protein: CASSLTGIETQYF
CDR3 DNA: TGCGCCAGCAGCTTGACAGGGATAGAGACCCAGTACTTC

J gene: TRBJ2-3
V gene: TRBV29-1
D gene: NA
clone size: once
CDR3 protein: CSLKRADTQYF
CDR3 DNA: TGCAGCCTCAAGAGGGCAGATACGCAGTATTTT

J gene: TRBJ1-4
V gene: TRBV10-3
D gene: TRBD1
clone size: NA
CDR3 protein: CAISDAGTGNEKLFF
CDR3 DNA: TGTGCCATCAGTGATGCCGGGACAGGGAATGAAAAACTGTTTTTT

J gene: TRBJ1-2
V gene: TRBV6-5
D gene: NA
clone size: NA
CDR3 protein: CASGGWGGHGYTF
CDR3 DNA: TGTGCCAGCGGGGGATGGGGGGGCCATGGCTACACCTTC

J gene: TRBJ2-5
V gene: TRBV4-1
D gene: NA
clone size: once
CDR3 protein: CASSGGGQETQYF
CDR3 DNA: TGCGCCAGCAGCGGAGGCGGGCAAGAGACCCAGTACTTC

J gene: TRBJ2-3
V gene: TRBV28
D gene: TRBD1
clone size: few
CDR3 protein: CASSLAGGHTDTQYF
CDR3 DNA: TGTGCCAGCAGTTTGGCAGGGGGTCATACAGATACGCAGTATTTT

J gene: TRBJ2-7
V gene: TRBV6-5
D gene: NA
clone size: few
CDR3 protein: CASSSPIYEQYF
CDR3 DNA: TGTGCCAGCAGTTCCCCTATCTACGAGCAGTACTTC

J gene: TRBJ2-2
V gene: TRBV28
D gene: NA
clone size: NA
CDR3 protein: CASSPTPTGLDLFGELFF
CDR3 DNA: TGTGCCAGCAGCCCAACCCCGACAGGACTAGATCTTTTCGGGGAGCTGTTTTTT

J gene: TRBJ1-4
V gene: TRBV28
D gene: TRBD1
clone size: NA
CDR3 protein: CASSSRQGLNEKLFF
CDR3 DNA: TGTGCCAGCAGTTCCCGACAGGGGTTGAATGAAAAACTGTTTTTT

J gene: TRBJ2-7
V gene: TRBV6-4
D gene: TRBD1
clone size: NA
CDR3 protein: CASRILNDRGNNEQYF
CDR3 DNA: TGTGCCAGCAGGATACTGAACGACAGGGGAAACAACGAGCAGTACTTC

J gene: TRBJ2-7
V gene: TRBV5-6
D gene: NA
clone size: NA
CDR3 protein: CASSLWGGIPGYEQYF
CDR3 DNA: TGTGCCAGCAGCTTGTGGGGGGGCATTCCCGGCTACGAGCAGTACTTC

J gene: TRBJ1-6
V gene: TRBV7-3
D gene: NA
clone size: NA
CDR3 protein: CASSLQGRGNNSPLHF
CDR3 DNA: TGTGCCAGCAGCTTACAGGGCAGGGGCAATAATTCACCCCTCCACTTT

J gene: TRBJ2-7
V gene: TRBV5-8
D gene: TRBD1
clone size: NA
CDR3 protein: CASSFRDRGIYEQYF
CDR3 DNA: TGTGCCAGCAGCTTCCGGGACAGGGGGATCTACGAGCAGTACTTC

J gene: TRBJ1-1
V gene: TRBV19
D gene: NA
clone size: NA
CDR3 protein: CATYGDTEAFF
CDR3 DNA: TGTGCCACTTACGGAGACACTGAAGCTTTCTTT

J gene: TRBJ1-1
V gene: TRBV5-5
D gene: NA
clone size: NA
CDR3 protein: CASSWRAKTNALNTEAFF
CDR3 DNA: TGTGCCAGCAGCTGGAGGGCAAAAACTAATGCCCTGAACACTGAAGCTTTCTTT

J gene: TRBJ2-3
V gene: TRBV4-1
D gene: TRBD2
clone size: NA
CDR3 protein: CASSHAGGPDTQYF
CDR3 DNA: TGCGCCAGCAGCCACGCGGGAGGTCCAGATACGCAGTATTTT